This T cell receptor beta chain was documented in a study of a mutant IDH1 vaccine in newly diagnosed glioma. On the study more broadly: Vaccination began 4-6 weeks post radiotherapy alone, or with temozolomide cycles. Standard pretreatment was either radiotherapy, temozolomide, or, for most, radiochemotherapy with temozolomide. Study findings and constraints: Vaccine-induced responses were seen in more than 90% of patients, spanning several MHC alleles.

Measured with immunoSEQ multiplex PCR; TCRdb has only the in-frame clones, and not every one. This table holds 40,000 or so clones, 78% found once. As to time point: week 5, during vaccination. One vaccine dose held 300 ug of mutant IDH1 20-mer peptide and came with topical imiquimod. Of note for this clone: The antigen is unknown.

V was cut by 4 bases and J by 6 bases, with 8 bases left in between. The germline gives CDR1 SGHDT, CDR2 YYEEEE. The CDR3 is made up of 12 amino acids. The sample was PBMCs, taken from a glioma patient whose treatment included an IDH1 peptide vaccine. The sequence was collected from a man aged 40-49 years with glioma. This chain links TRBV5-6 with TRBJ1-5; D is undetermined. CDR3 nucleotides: TGTGCCAGCAGCCAAGTCGGTCAGCCCCAGCATTTT. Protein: CASSQVGQPQHF.